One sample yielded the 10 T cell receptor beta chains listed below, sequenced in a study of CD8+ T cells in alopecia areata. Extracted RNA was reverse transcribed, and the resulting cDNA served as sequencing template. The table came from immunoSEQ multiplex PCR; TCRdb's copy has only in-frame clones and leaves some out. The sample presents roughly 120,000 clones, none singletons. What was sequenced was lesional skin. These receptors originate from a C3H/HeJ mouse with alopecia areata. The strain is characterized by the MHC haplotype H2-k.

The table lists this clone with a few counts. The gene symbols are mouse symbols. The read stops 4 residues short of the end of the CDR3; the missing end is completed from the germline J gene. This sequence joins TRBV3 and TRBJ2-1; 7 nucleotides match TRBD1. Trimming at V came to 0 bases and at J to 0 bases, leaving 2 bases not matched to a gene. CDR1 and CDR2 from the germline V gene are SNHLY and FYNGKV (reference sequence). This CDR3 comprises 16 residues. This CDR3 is CASSLAQGDNYAEQFF. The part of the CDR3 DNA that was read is TGTGCCAGCAGCTTAGCGCAGGGGGATAACTATGCT.

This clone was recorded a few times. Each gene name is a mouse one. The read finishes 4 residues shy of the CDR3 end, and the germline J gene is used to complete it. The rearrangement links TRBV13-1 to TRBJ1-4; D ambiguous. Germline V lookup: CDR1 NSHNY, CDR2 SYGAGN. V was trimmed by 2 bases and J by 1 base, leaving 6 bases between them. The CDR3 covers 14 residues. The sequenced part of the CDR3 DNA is TGTGCCAGCAGTGAGACATCTTCCAACGAA. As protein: CASSETSSNE. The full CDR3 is CASSETSSNERLFF.

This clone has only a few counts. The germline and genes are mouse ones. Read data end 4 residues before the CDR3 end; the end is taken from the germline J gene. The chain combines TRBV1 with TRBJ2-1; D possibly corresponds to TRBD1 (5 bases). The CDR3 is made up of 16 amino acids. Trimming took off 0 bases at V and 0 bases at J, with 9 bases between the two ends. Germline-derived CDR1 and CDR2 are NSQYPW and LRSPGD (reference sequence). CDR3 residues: CTCSADQTVNYAEQFF. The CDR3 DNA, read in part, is TGCACCTGCAGTGCAGACCAGACAGTTAACTATGCT.

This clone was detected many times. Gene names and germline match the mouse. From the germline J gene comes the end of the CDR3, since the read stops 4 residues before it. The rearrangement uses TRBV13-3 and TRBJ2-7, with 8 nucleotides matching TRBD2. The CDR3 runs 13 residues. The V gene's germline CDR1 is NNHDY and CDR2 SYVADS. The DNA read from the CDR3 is TGTGCCAGCAGTTCGGACTGGGCTTAT. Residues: CASSSDWAY. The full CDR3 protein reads CASSSDWAYEQYF.

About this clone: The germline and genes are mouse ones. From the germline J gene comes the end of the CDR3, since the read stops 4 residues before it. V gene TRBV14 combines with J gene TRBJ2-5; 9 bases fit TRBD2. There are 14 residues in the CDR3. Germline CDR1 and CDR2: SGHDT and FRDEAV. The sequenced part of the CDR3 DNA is TGTGCCAGCAGTTCGACTGGGGGACCGGAC. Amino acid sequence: CASSSTGGPD. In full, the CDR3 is CASSSTGGPDTQYF. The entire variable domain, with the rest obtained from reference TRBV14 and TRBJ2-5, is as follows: EAGVTQSPRYAVLQEGQAVSFWCDPISGHDTLYWYQQPRDQGPQLLVYFRDEAVIDNSQLPSDRFSAVRPKGTNSTLKIQSAKQGDTATYLCASSSTGGPDTQYFGPGTRLLVL.

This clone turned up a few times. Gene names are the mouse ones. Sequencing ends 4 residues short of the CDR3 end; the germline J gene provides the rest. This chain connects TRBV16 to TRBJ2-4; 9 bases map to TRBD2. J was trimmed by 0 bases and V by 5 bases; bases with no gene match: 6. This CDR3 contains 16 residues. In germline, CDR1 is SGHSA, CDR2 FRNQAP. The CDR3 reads CASSQAGLGSQNTLYF. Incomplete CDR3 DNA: TGTGCAAGCAGCCAGGCGGGACTGGGAAGTCAAAAC.

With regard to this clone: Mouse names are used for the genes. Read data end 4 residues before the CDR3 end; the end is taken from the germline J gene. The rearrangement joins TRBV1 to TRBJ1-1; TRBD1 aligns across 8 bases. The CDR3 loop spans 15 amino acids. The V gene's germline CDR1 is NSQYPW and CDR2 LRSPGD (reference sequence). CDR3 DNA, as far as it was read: TGCACCTGCAGTGCAGTACCGGGACAGGCGACA. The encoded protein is CTCSAVPGQAT. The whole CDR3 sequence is CTCSAVPGQATEVFF.

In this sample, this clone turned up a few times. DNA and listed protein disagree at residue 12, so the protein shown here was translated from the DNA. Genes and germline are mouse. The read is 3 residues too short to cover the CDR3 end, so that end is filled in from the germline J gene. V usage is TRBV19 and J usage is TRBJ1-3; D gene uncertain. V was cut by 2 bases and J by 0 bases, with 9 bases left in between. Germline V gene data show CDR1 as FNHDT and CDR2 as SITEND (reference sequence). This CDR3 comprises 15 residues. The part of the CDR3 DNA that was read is TGTGCCAGCAGTATCCTCAAACTTTCTGGAAATACG. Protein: CASSILKLSGNT. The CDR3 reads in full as CASSILKLSGNTLYF.

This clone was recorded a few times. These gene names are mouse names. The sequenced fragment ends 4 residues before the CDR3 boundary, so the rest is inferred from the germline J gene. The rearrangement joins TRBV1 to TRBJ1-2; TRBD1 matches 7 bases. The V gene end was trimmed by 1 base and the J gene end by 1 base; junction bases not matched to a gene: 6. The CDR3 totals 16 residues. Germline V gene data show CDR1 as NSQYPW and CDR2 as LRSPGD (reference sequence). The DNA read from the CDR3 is TGCACCTGCAGTGCAGCCCGACAGGGAGGAAACTCC. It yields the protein CTCSAARQGGNS. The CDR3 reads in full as CTCSAARQGGNSDYTF.

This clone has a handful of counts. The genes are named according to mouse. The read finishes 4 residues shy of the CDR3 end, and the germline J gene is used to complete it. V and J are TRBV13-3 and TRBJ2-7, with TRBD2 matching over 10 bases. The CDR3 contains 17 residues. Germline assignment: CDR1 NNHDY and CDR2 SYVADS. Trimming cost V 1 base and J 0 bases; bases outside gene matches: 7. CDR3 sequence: CASSDPLGLGVSYEQYF. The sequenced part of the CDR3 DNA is TGTGCCAGCAGTGATCCCCTCGGACTGGGGGTCTCCTAT.